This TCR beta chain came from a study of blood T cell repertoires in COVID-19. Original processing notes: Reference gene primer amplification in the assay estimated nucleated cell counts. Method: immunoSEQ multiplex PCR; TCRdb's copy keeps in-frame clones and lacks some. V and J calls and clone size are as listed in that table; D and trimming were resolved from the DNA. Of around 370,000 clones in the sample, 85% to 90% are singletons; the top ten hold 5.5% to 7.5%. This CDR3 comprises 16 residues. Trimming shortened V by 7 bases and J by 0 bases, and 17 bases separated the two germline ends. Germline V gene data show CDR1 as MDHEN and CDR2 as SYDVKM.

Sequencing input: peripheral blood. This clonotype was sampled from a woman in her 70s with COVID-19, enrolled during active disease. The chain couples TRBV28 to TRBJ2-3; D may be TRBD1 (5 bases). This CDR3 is CASTLDRLASTDTQYF. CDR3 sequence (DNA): TGTGCCAGCACCCTAGACAGACTCGCTAGCACAGATACGCAGTATTTT.